The source of this TCR beta chain is a study of blood T cell repertoires in COVID-19. Study context: Spain, Italy and the United States supplied samples that represented acute and convalescent COVID-19.

The CDR3 extends over 19 amino acids. Original processing notes: Amplification from reference gene primers served as the basis for estimated nucleated cell counts. This table comes from immunoSEQ multiplex PCR, and its TCRdb copy is limited to in-frame clones, with some not included. V and J calls and clone size come straight from that table; D and trimming were deduced from the DNA. The profile shows roughly 70,000 clones, more than 60% of them singletons. This chain joins TRBV21-1 and TRBJ2-6; the table calls TRBD1, which could not be checked here. TRBV21-1 is termed a pseudogene. What was sequenced was peripheral blood. The sequence came from a man in his fifties or sixties with acute or convalescent COVID-19. The CDR3 region is CARELGADRVTAGANVLTF. Here the CDR3 DNA reads TGTGCCAGAGAATTAGGGGCGGACAGGGTGACGGCAGGGGCCAACGTCCTGACTTTC.